This T cell receptor (beta chain) was recovered during a study of early stage breast cancer tumors. Overall study: Each sample averaged approximately 9.9-fold read coverage. Findings and caveats of the study: Enriched TCRB sequences shared across patients were mostly commonly generated sequences.

Each sample had two DNA replicates, about 0.47 ug blood or roughly 1.5 ug tissue. Here immunoSEQ multiplex PCR was the method, and the copy in TCRdb shows in-frame clones only, minus some. This table has tens of thousands of clones, around 69% appearing once. About this clone: The antigen is unknown.

Germline V gene lookup returns CDR1 SEHNR and CDR2 FQNEAQ (reference sequence). Trimming took 0 bases from V and 5 from J; bases not matched to a gene: 11. CDR3 length equals 18 residues. The chain carries TRBV7-9 and TRBJ2-5, with TRBD2 matching 11 bases. The TCR was taken from a person aged 50 to 59 with breast cancer. Input material: blood. CDR3 protein: CASSLALATSGTGETQYF. DNA of the CDR3: TGTGCCAGCAGCTTAGCGCTGGCGACTAGCGGGACGGGGGAGACCCAGTACTTC. The variable domain in full, with the rest retrieved from reference TRBV7-9 and TRBJ2-5, is DTGVSQNPRHKITKRGQNVTFRCDPISEHNRLYWYRQTLGQGPEFLTYFQNEAQLEKSRLLSDRFSAERPKGSFSTLEIQRTEQGDSAMYLCASSLALATSGTGETQYFGPGTRLLVL.